A selection of T cell receptor beta chains follows, all from one sample in a study of OX40 agonist ivuxolimab in advanced cancers. Clones were read by immunoSEQ multiplex PCR, and TCRdb kept only the in-frame ones, dropping some. This sample has under 25,000 clones, with 85% to 90% found just once. The sequences come from CD4+ or CD8+ T cells sorted from blood, collected in a trial of the OX40 agonist ivuxolimab. Receptors were obtained from an adult with an advanced solid tumor such as melanoma, head and neck, liver or kidney cancer. CDR3s leave out the opening cysteine and the closing phenylalanine or tryptophan.

V: TRBV5-1
CDR3: ASSLFPEGGNTEAF

V: TRBV19
CDR3: ASGLDSWDIGGYT

V: TRBV15
CDR3: ATSRGRDTMNPAYEQY

V: TRBV7-9
CDR3: ASSHSGGGVSDTQY

V: TRBV6-4
CDR3: ASSEAWADTQY

V: TRBV4-1
CDR3: ASSLGLSYEQY

V: TRBV9
CDR3: ASSVVGTGWGGNTIY

V: TRBV7-9
CDR3: ASSLSEVVEAF

V: TRBV13
CDR3: ASSLVGQGFNEQY

V: TRBV6-6
CDR3: ASSAGQAISYEQY

V: TRBV7-6
CDR3: ASSLSVRDTQY

V: TRBV15
CDR3: ATSSRQVPYEQY

V: TRBV29-1
CDR3: SVDVEDRINYGYT

V: TRBV19
CDR3: ASSTHHQGNEKLF

V: TRBV10-1
CDR3: ASSESKLAGGTEQY

V: TRBV5-5
CDR3: ASREESAIYYEQY

V: TRBV11-3
CDR3: ASSHGSGWGSTDTQY

V: TRBV7-3
CDR3: ASSSRTGGEEQY

V: TRBV27
CDR3: ATTQILGRAHNEQF

V: TRBV2
CDR3: ASSGRGAYEQY

V: TRBV13
CDR3: ASIQTAGGLSYEQF

V: TRBV7-6
CDR3: ASSLFSGGNQPQH

V: TRBV6-4
CDR3: ASSDRYSNQPQH

V: TRBV29-1
CDR3: SVDGGSDTGELF

V: TRBV29-1
CDR3: SAPGGARSQH

V: TRBV9
CDR3: ASSPPGDTREQY

V: TRBV7-9
CDR3: ASNPALPRQGLSDTQY

V: TRBV4-1
CDR3: ASSPRFGDGYT

V: TRBV7-9
CDR3: ASSLGSTSSYEQY

V: TRBV13
CDR3: ASSLQSEFTGELF

V: TRBV27
CDR3: ASRKKRGPRDEQF

V: TRBV13
CDR3: ASSLTGVADTQY

V: TRBV19
CDR3: ASSNGRPPVAKNIQY

V: TRBV11-2
CDR3: ASSLGAGTDTQY

V: TRBV13
CDR3: ASSLRTFQETQY

V: TRBV19
CDR3: ASSQGSGELF

V: TRBV19
CDR3: ASSRPPGSGFDYEQY

V: TRBV9
CDR3: ASSAIWGPDTQY

V: TRBV10-2
CDR3: ASSESGGSEAF

V: TRBV9
CDR3: ASSQWGRKNTEAF

V: TRBV7-9
CDR3: ASSLAGLNEQY

V: TRBV2
CDR3: ASSVSLSADYGYT

V: TRBV7-9
CDR3: ASSLAKLGGLDMSYEQY

V: TRBV20-1
CDR3: SARLSSGQY

V: TRBV2
CDR3: ASNTDTQY

V: TRBV28
CDR3: ASSPGTEQETQY

V: TRBV2
CDR3: ATLTTGELF

V: TRBV7-6
CDR3: ASSLATPPNVLT

V: TRBV7-8
CDR3: ASSLGGLGTEAF

V: TRBV6-6
CDR3: ASSTGTGGAF

V: TRBV4-1
CDR3: ASSHPRGRGSAGEQY

V: TRBV4-2
CDR3: ASGQAKSGYRPQH

V: TRBV19
CDR3: ASSPAASSYNEQF

V: TRBV28
CDR3: ASSFVGGYEQY

V: TRBV30
CDR3: AWSVEQGIYNEQF

V: TRBV7-8
CDR3: ASSLFIYEQF

V: TRBV11-2
CDR3: ASSGRSGTSGTHEQY

V: TRBV19
CDR3: ASSLAWGAGTEAF

V: TRBV27
CDR3: ASSPPPGLGCNEQF